Listed below are T cell receptor beta chains from one sample, sequenced in a study of blood T cell repertoires in COVID-19. Clones were read by immunoSEQ multiplex PCR, and TCRdb kept only the in-frame ones, dropping some. This table has approximately 150,000 clones, around three quarters appearing once. Material for sequencing was peripheral blood. The receptors come from a man in his fifties or sixties with acute or convalescent COVID-19. Both conserved end residues are part of each CDR3. The D gene is left open where the match is weak. Clone size, where shown, is once, few, many, or a class for clones that have expanded.

CDR3	DNA	V	size	J	D
CASTQGSSYNEQFF	TGTGCCAGCACCCAGGGGAGCTCCTACAATGAGCAGTTCTTC	TRBV7-8	NA	TRBJ2-1	NA
CSVDPGTAGRNEQFF	TGCAGCGTTGATCCCGGGACAGCTGGACGCAATGAGCAGTTCTTC	TRBV29-1	NA	TRBJ2-1	TRBD1
CATYLDTFNYGYTF	TGTGCCACCTATTTGGACACATTTAACTATGGCTACACCTTC	TRBV6-5	once	TRBJ1-2	NA
CASSLGFGAGEQYF	TGTGCCAGCAGCTTGGGTTTCGGGGCGGGAGAGCAGTACTTC	TRBV5-6	NA	TRBJ2-7	NA
CASRKTRNRDREDYGYTF	TGTGCCAGCAGGAAGACCAGGAACCGGGACAGGGAGGACTATGGCTACACCTTC	TRBV3-1/TRBV3-2	NA	TRBJ1-2	TRBD1
CAIRDPGQGIHEQYF	TGTGCCATCAGAGACCCGGGACAGGGGATCCACGAGCAGTACTTC	TRBV10-3	NA	TRBJ2-7	TRBD1
CASSSGGGDEQFF	TGTGCCAGCTCATCAGGCGGGGGTGATGAGCAGTTCTTC	TRBV18	NA	TRBJ2-1	TRBD2
CASRAGGPKETQYF	TGTGCCAGCAGGGCGGGAGGGCCGAAAGAGACCCAGTACTTC	TRBV5-8	NA	TRBJ2-5	TRBD2
CASSHDGTSGRVDTDTQYF	TGTGCCAGCAGCCATGACGGGACTAGCGGGAGGGTGGACACAGATACGCAGTATTTT	TRBV3-1/TRBV3-2	NA	TRBJ2-3	TRBD2
CASNRQGADTQYF	TGTGCCAGCAACCGGCAGGGCGCAGATACGCAGTATTTT	TRBV14	NA	TRBJ2-3	NA
CASSYVQNYGYTF	TGTGCCAGCAGTTACGTACAAAACTATGGCTACACCTTC	TRBV6-5	NA	TRBJ1-2	NA
CASSIKTGYMNTEAFF	TGTGCCAGTAGTATCAAGACAGGCTATATGAACACTGAAGCTTTCTTT	TRBV19	NA	TRBJ1-1	NA
CASSSSGGRTGELFF	TGTGCCAGCAGCTCGTCGGGAGGGCGAACCGGGGAGCTGTTTTTT	TRBV7-9	NA	TRBJ2-2	TRBD2
CATSERSSGANVLTF	TGTGCCACCAGCGAGAGGAGTTCTGGGGCCAACGTCCTGACTTTC	TRBV15	few	TRBJ2-6	NA
CASSHLAGTGELFF	TGTGCCAGCAGCCATCTAGCGGGAACCGGGGAGCTGTTTTTT	TRBV5-6	NA	TRBJ2-2	TRBD2
CASSSLVAGGSGEQFF	TGTGCCAGCTCGTCGTTAGTAGCGGGAGGGAGCGGTGAGCAGTTCTTC	TRBV18	NA	TRBJ2-1	TRBD2
CASSERHNSPLHF	TGTGCCAGTTCGGAGAGGCATAATTCACCCCTCCACTTT	TRBV19	NA	TRBJ1-6	NA
CASSLAATGLDIQYF	TGTGCCAGCAGCTTAGCCGCTACAGGGTTGGACATTCAGTACTTC	TRBV11-1	once	TRBJ2-4	NA
CASSWGTSQWNEQFF	TGTGCCAGCAGTTGGGGGACTAGCCAGTGGAATGAGCAGTTCTTC	TRBV27	NA	TRBJ2-1	TRBD2
CASSLHQVAGDRSGNTIYF	TGTGCCAGCTCTCTACACCAGGTGGCAGGGGACCGCTCTGGAAACACCATATATTTT	TRBV18	NA	TRBJ1-3	NA
CASSLAGTRGQPQHF	TGCGCCAGCAGCTTGGCCGGGACACGGGGTCAGCCCCAGCATTTT	TRBV5-1	NA	TRBJ1-5	NA
CGTRTSGSYEQYF	TGTGGCACTCGAACTAGCGGGAGTTACGAGCAGTACTTC	TRBV10-3	NA	TRBJ2-7	TRBD2
CAWSAGLNTGELFF	TGTGCCTGGAGTGCAGGGCTGAACACCGGGGAGCTGTTTTTT	TRBV30	NA	TRBJ2-2	NA
CATSNRDSGELFF	TGTGCCACCAGCAACCGGGACAGCGGGGAGCTGTTTTTT	TRBV15	once	TRBJ2-2	TRBD1
CASSPSSGTEIGYEQYF	TGCGCCAGCAGCCCGTCCTCCGGGACAGAAATAGGATACGAGCAGTACTTC	TRBV4-1	few	TRBJ2-7	TRBD1
CASSRRLAGYGTDTQYF	TGTGCCAGCAGCCGGCGACTAGCGGGGTATGGCACAGATACGCAGTATTTT	TRBV3-1/TRBV3-2	once	TRBJ2-3	TRBD2
CASSEAGGLAGFSSYEQYF	TGTGCCAGCAGTGAAGCGGGGGGACTAGCGGGTTTTAGCTCCTACGAGCAGTACTTC	TRBV2	NA	TRBJ2-7	TRBD2
CATSDPGQGNADTQYF	TGTGCCACCAGTGATCCAGGACAGGGGAACGCAGATACGCAGTATTTT	TRBV24-1	NA	TRBJ2-3	TRBD1
CASREGQGYGTLNTEAFF	TGTGCAAGTCGCGAGGGACAGGGTTACGGTACCCTGAACACTGAAGCTTTCTTT	TRBV12-2	NA	TRBJ1-1	NA
CASTLGLAGASYEQYF	TGTGCCAGCACCCTAGGTCTAGCGGGGGCCTCCTACGAGCAGTACTTC	TRBV13	NA	TRBJ2-7	TRBD2
CASSPRGREDMEQYF	TGTGCCAGTAGTCCCCGGGGCAGGGAGGACATGGAGCAGTACTTC	TRBV19	NA	TRBJ2-7	NA
CASSQELARVDQETQYF	TGTGCCAGCAGCCAAGAGTTGGCCAGGGTCGACCAAGAGACCCAGTACTTC	TRBV3-1/TRBV3-2	NA	TRBJ2-5	NA
CATSEPLQGNTGELFF	TGTGCCACCAGTGAACCACTTCAGGGGAACACCGGGGAGCTGTTTTTT	TRBV24-1	once	TRBJ2-2	NA
CASSSDAATGLYYEQYF	TGTGCCAGCAGCTCCGACGCCGCGACAGGGCTCTACTACGAGCAGTACTTC	TRBV7-2	NA	TRBJ2-7	TRBD1
CASRQGGNTIYF	TGTGCCAGCAGGCAGGGAGGTAACACCATATATTTT	TRBV28	few	TRBJ1-3	NA
CASRTSGLYEQYF	TGTGCCAGCCGGACTAGCGGGCTCTACGAGCAGTACTTC	TRBV11-2	few	TRBJ2-7	TRBD2
CASSPPGTGGRQPQHF	TGCGCCAGCAGCCCACCCGGGACAGGGGGTCGGCAGCCCCAGCATTTT	TRBV4-1	NA	TRBJ1-5	TRBD1
CASSFGESTEAFF	TGTGCCAGCAGCTTTGGTGAGAGCACTGAAGCTTTCTTT	TRBV5-4	NA	TRBJ1-1	NA
CASSPSLGQELKLFF	TGTGCCAGCTCACCATCCTTGGGGCAGGAACTAAAACTGTTTTTT	TRBV18	NA	TRBJ1-4	NA
CASSRDTSSYEQYF	TGTGCCAGCTCACGTGACACGAGCTCCTACGAGCAGTACTTC	TRBV18	NA	TRBJ2-7	NA
CATSKGSTGELFF	TGTGCCACCAGTAAAGGGAGCACCGGGGAGCTGTTTTTT	TRBV24-1	NA	TRBJ2-2	NA
CASTEGQGGTEAFF	TGTGCCAGCACGGAGGGACAGGGCGGGACTGAAGCTTTCTTT	TRBV11-1	NA	TRBJ1-1	TRBD1
CASSVSGRGSGKNIQYF	TGTGCCAGCAGCGTTAGCGGGAGGGGCTCCGGCAAAAACATTCAGTACTTC	TRBV11-2	NA	TRBJ2-4	TRBD2
CASSPTHGYEQYF	TGTGCCAGCAGTCCGACCCACGGGTACGAGCAGTACTTC	TRBV12-3/TRBV12-4	few	TRBJ2-7	NA
CASSTQLDNLNEKLFF	TGTGCCAGTAGTACGCAACTGGACAACTTGAATGAAAAACTGTTTTTT	TRBV19	NA	TRBJ1-4	NA
CASSLAALPGTIQQYF	TGTGCCAGCAGCTTAGCCGCTCTCCCGGGGACTATTCAGCAGTACTTC	TRBV7-6	NA	TRBJ2-7	TRBD2
CASSQAVPGLLSYEQYF	TGCGCCAGCAGCCAAGCAGTTCCGGGACTTCTATCCTACGAGCAGTACTTC	TRBV4-1	NA	TRBJ2-7	NA
CASSKAGPHEQYF	TGTGCCAGTAGTAAGGCAGGGCCCCACGAGCAGTACTTC	TRBV19	NA	TRBJ2-7	NA
CASSYGTGKEPQHF	TGTGCCAGCAGTTATGGGACAGGGAAGGAGCCCCAGCATTTT	TRBV27	NA	TRBJ1-5	TRBD1
CASSTTGVSYEQYF	TGCGCCAGCAGCACGACAGGGGTTAGCTACGAGCAGTACTTC	TRBV5-1	NA	TRBJ2-7	TRBD1
CASSISGASGEQYF	TGTGCCAGTAGTATCTCGGGAGCGAGCGGTGAGCAGTACTTC	TRBV19	NA	TRBJ2-7	NA
CASSTRVFYGYTF	TGTGCCAGTAGTACCAGGGTATTCTATGGCTACACCTTC	TRBV19	many	TRBJ1-2	NA
CASSQGLAGPKETQYF	TGTGCCAGCAGCCAAGGACTAGCGGGACCTAAAGAGACCCAGTACTTC	TRBV4-2	once	TRBJ2-5	TRBD2
CASSLGGRGYEQFF	TGTGCCAGCAGCCTGGGCGGGAGAGGATATGAGCAGTTCTTC	TRBV14	NA	TRBJ2-1	TRBD2
CASSGPGESYEQYF	TGCGCCAGCAGTGGGCCGGGAGAGTCCTACGAGCAGTACTTC	TRBV10-2	few	TRBJ2-7	NA
CASRVGPPTDTQYF	TGCGCCAGCAGGGTGGGGCCCCCCACAGATACGCAGTATTTT	TRBV10-2	NA	TRBJ2-3	NA
CATRRLAGNTGELFF	TGTGCCACCAGACGACTAGCGGGGAACACCGGGGAGCTGTTTTTT	TRBV15	few	TRBJ2-2	TRBD2
CASSFLLNRDEAFF	TGTGCCAGCAGCTTTCTCCTAAACAGGGATGAAGCTTTCTTT	TRBV11-2	NA	TRBJ1-1	NA